The 17 T cell receptor beta chains given below trace back to one sample, sequenced in a study of cytomegalovirus exposure and HLA in healthy donors. The repertoire was sequenced with immunoSEQ multiplex PCR; TCRdb's copy has only in-frame clones and lacks some. The table has roughly 80,000 clones, less than 95% seen once. Sequencing was carried out using PBMCs. The receptors were gathered from a woman under 30 in good health and CMV-seropositive.

CDR3 region: CASSPGITGANVLTF. DNA for the CDR3: TGTGCCAGCTCACCCGGGATAACTGGGGCCAACGTCCTGACTTTC. The rearrangement links TRBV18 to TRBJ2-6, with a weak D call TRBD2 (5 bases). This CDR3 contains 15 residues. CDR1 is KGHSH and CDR2 is LQKENI in the germline V gene. V was pared by 3 bases and J by 2 bases, with 8 bases between.

V and J are TRBV4-3 and TRBJ1-2; D may be TRBD1 (5 bases). The germline V gene encodes CDR1 LGHNA and CDR2 YSLEER. The CDR3 runs 14 residues. Trimming removed 0 bases at V and 4 bases at J, with 9 bases between. CDR3 bases: TGCGCCAGCAGCCAAGAAACAGGCCCCTATGGCTACACCTTC. Its protein product is CASSQETGPYGYTF.

The chain joins TRBV7-9 to TRBJ1-5; 8 bases fit TRBD1. CDR1 is SEHNR, CDR2 FQNEAQ, per germline (reference sequence). V trimming: 5 bases; J trimming: 5 bases; junction bases outside the gene matches: 2. The CDR3 has 13 residues. The CDR3 coding sequence is TGTGCCAGCAGCCTGGACAGGGATCAGCCCCAGCATTTT. As protein: CASSLDRDQPQHF.

The chain links TRBV7-2 to TRBJ1-1; no clear D gene. V was shortened by 3 bases and J by 3 bases, with 11 bases between the two germline ends. The CDR3 runs 14 residues. Germline values: CDR1 SGHTA, CDR2 FQGNSA. The DNA for the CDR3 is TGTGCCAGCAGCTTCGAATTTCTACACACTGAAGCTTTCTTT. This gives the protein CASSFEFLHTEAFF.

This rearrangement joins TRBV19 to TRBJ2-5; TRBD2 agrees at 15 bases. Trimming took 4 bases from V and 1 from J; bases not matched to a gene: 10. The CDR3 is made up of 19 amino acids. Germline V gives CDR1 LNHDA, CDR2 SQIVND (reference sequence). Here the CDR3 DNA reads TGTGCCAGTAGTACCACGGGACTAGCGGGGGGTAATCCCCAAGAGACCCAGTACTTC. Encoded protein: CASSTTGLAGGNPQETQYF. Complete variable domain (other parts from reference TRBV19 and TRBJ2-5): DGGITQSPKYLFRKEGQNVTLSCEQNLNHDAMYWYRQDPGQGLRLIYYSQIVNDFQKGDIAEGYSVSREKKESFPLTVTSAQKNPTAFYLCASSTTGLAGGNPQETQYFGPGTRLLVL.

This clone was observed a single time. The V and J genes are TRBV6-5 and TRBJ1-1; a possible D gene is TRBD1 (5 bases). Germline CDR1 and CDR2: MNHEY and SVGAGI. CDR3 length: 13 amino acids. V was pared by 2 bases and J by 1 base, with 5 bases between. CDR3 loop: CASSYRGNTEAFF. The DNA for the CDR3 is TGTGCCAGCAGTTACAGGGGGAACACTGAAGCTTTCTTT.

The chain is built from TRBV28 and TRBJ1-1; the D gene is possibly TRBD1 (6 bases). The V end was cut by 6 bases, the J end by 1 base, with 9 bases between. Germline V gene lookup returns CDR1 MDHEN and CDR2 SYDVKM. The CDR3 is made up of 13 amino acids. The CDR3 nucleotides are TGTGCCAGCAGGCGAGGGGGGAACACTGAAGCTTTCTTT. Protein: CASRRGGNTEAFF.

The CDR3 nucleotides read TGCGCCAGCAGCCTCGGTAGGAGCGTGGGACAGTTCAATGGCTACACCTTC. Its translation: CASSLGRSVGQFNGYTF. The rearrangement links TRBV5-1 to TRBJ1-2; 7 nucleotides agree with TRBD1. The CDR3 runs to 17 residues. The V segment lost 4 bases and the J segment 6 bases; nucleotides outside the gene matches: 18. Germline CDR1 and CDR2: SGHRS and YFSETQ.

This clone was observed a single time. The chain couples TRBV27 to TRBJ1-3; 7 bases map to TRBD1. Germline CDR1 is MNHEY and CDR2 is SMNVEV (reference sequence). Trimming took 6 bases from V and 3 from J; bases not matched to a gene: 5. This CDR3 is built from 14 residues. CDR3 protein: CASRGTAVGNTIYF. CDR3 nucleotides: TGTGCCAGCAGAGGGACAGCAGTTGGAAACACCATATATTTT.

The J gene is TRBJ1-1, the V gene TRBV5-4; D is ambiguous. This CDR3 has 12 residues. V was trimmed by 4 bases and J by 3 bases, leaving 7 bases between them. Germline V CDR1 and CDR2: SGHNT, YYREEE (reference sequence). The CDR3 spells CASSPTDTEAFF. The CDR3 DNA reads TGTGCCAGCAGCCCCACGGACACTGAAGCTTTCTTT.

V usage is TRBV7-9 and J usage is TRBJ1-2, with TRBD1 matching over 8 bases. CDR1 and CDR2 from the germline V gene are SEHNR and FQNEAQ (reference sequence). The CDR3 has 16 amino acids. Losses at the gene ends were 1 base for V and 4 bases for J; bases not matched to a gene: 8. The CDR3 reads CASSLGDRGYSYGYTF. CDR3 in DNA: TGTGCCAGCAGCTTAGGTGACAGGGGTTATTCCTATGGCTACACCTTC.

This chain's CDR3 is CASSQDVRGFYGYTF. The CDR3 DNA follows: TGCGCCAGCAGCCAAGATGTCCGGGGATTCTATGGCTACACCTTC. This chain uses TRBV4-3 with TRBJ1-2, with unresolved D. V lost 0 bases and J lost 4, with 12 bases in between. There are 15 residues in the CDR3. Germline CDR1 and CDR2: LGHNA and YSLEER.

V is TRBV20-1 and J is TRBJ2-1; D unresolved. Deletions cut 5 bases from V and 7 bases from J, with 9 bases between. CDR3 size: 11 residues. The germline gives CDR1 DFQATT, CDR2 SNEGSKA (reference sequence). CDR3 DNA sequence: TGCAGTGCTGAGGATCGGAATGAGCAGTTCTTC. Translated: CSAEDRNEQFF.

This chain connects TRBV7-6 to TRBJ2-3; the D is unclear. The CDR3 length is 16 residues. CDR1 and CDR2 from the germline V gene are SGHVS and FNYEAQ. The ends were cut back, 5 bases at V and 0 bases at J, with 15 bases in the middle. Written as DNA, the CDR3 is TGTGCCAGCAGCCACGACGGAGCAACCAGCACAGATACGCAGTATTTT. Amino acid sequence: CASSHDGATSTDTQYF.

The V and J genes are TRBV5-1 and TRBJ2-5, with a possible D match to TRBD1 (6 bases). The CDR3 loop spans 13 amino acids. Germline CDR1 and CDR2: SGHRS and YFSETQ. V was pared by 5 bases and J by 4 bases, with 12 bases between. The CDR3 DNA reads as TGCGCCAGCAGTTCCGGGACAAGAGAGACCCAGTACTTC. Its translation: CASSSGTRETQYF.

The J gene is TRBJ1-5, the V gene TRBV11-2; D unresolved. The CDR3 covers 13 residues. Germline V gene sequence: CDR1 SGHAT, CDR2 FQNNGV. Trimming pared 1 base from V and 6 bases from J, leaving 7 bases between. The CDR3 DNA reads as TGTGCCAGCAGCTTAGTTCGCGGTCAGCCCCAGCATTTT. Amino acid sequence: CASSLVRGQPQHF.

V and J are TRBV15 and TRBJ2-4; TRBD2 is a possible D gene (5 bases). The CDR3 extends over 15 amino acids. Germline CDR1 reads LNHNV; CDR2 reads YYDKDF (reference sequence). Trimming shortened V by 1 base and J by 0 bases, and 7 bases separated the two germline ends. The CDR3 loop is CATSRGGLAKNIQYF. Here the CDR3 DNA reads TGTGCCACCAGCAGAGGAGGACTAGCCAAAAACATTCAGTACTTC.